This TCR beta chain was obtained from a study of T cell changes during pregnancy in multiple sclerosis. The V and J ends lost 4 bases and 5 bases, in that order; junction bases with no gene match: 2. Looked up from germline, CDR1 is SNHLY and CDR2 is FYNNEI. The CDR3 loop spans 14 amino acids. Clones were sequenced by immunoSEQ multiplex PCR, and TCRdb holds only the in-frame ones, with some missing. The data hold about 60,000 clones, with 92% observed a single time. The TCR sequence derives from a female donor with multiple sclerosis, enrolled in a pregnancy study. The genes are TRBV2 and TRBJ1-5; 10 bases are shared with TRBD1. The sequencing here drew on peripheral blood, taken in the first trimester of pregnancy. DNA for the CDR3: TGTGCCAGCAGTGCAGACAGGGGGCATCAGCCCCAGCATTTT. Amino acids: CASSADRGHQPQHF.